These T cell receptor beta chains were read from a single sample in a study of shared clonotypes between healthy human individuals. Clones were sequenced by immunoSEQ multiplex PCR, and TCRdb holds only the in-frame ones, with some missing. The sample carries under 85,000 clones, 60% to 65% recorded once. Material for sequencing was memory CD8+ T cells sorted from blood. These receptors all stem from a man under 40 in good health. Each CDR3 is given with its conserved first and last residue. The size of a clone is reported for some rows only, either as once, few or many, or as a class for expanded clones.

size	J	V	CDR3
.	TRBJ1-4	TRBV7-8	CASSPRGTWGNEKLFF
few	TRBJ2-2	TRBV10-3	CAISESSNTGELFF
few	TRBJ2-2	TRBV6-1	CASKGSTAGELFF
.	TRBJ1-1	TRBV2	CASSEWTGAFMNTEAFF
.	TRBJ2-7	TRBV13	CASSLGGLAGAYEQYF
.	TRBJ2-7	TRBV10-2	CASSESAYEQYF
.	TRBJ2-1	TRBV7-6	CASSPRGQEFYEQFF
.	TRBJ2-5	TRBV7-1	CASSLRGRGGETQYF
.	TRBJ1-1	TRBV19	CASSFRGSSEAFF
few	TRBJ2-7	TRBV6-5	CASGDGSYEQYF
.	TRBJ2-3	TRBV5-6	CASSLIEATDTQYF
.	TRBJ2-7	TRBV19	CASTPTPRSYEQYF
few	TRBJ2-1	TRBV2	CASSGGGVSYNEQFF
.	TRBJ2-6	TRBV4-1	CASSVCEPQSRANVLTF